One and the same sample provided the 24 T cell receptor beta chains below, sequenced in a study of Ad26.COV2.S vaccination and SARS-CoV-2 variants. Clones were read by immunoSEQ multiplex PCR, and TCRdb kept only the in-frame ones, dropping some. The sample contains hundreds of thousands of clones, around 93% of which appear only once. Treatment of the sample: around 19 received Ad26.COV2.S at low or high dose, single or two shots; 5 received placebo; per-sample allocation not given. Collection of the samples took place on day 63 after the first injection of vaccine or placebo. The material was peripheral blood, obtained in a trial of Ad26.COV2.S vaccine versus placebo. These receptor sequences come from a person between 18 and 65 years old who received the Ad26.COV2.S COVID-19 vaccine or a placebo.

The J gene is TRBJ2-1, the V gene TRBV5-1, with 11 bases identical to TRBD2. This CDR3 spans 15 amino acids. CDR1 SGHRS and CDR2 YFSETQ come from the germline V gene. J was trimmed by 4 bases and V by 4 bases; bases with no gene match: 4. DNA for the CDR3: TGCGCCAGCAGCCCCGGGACTAGCGGATACAATGAGCAGTTCTTC. It specifies CASSPGTSGYNEQFF.

This chain links TRBV7-9 with TRBJ2-2; no clear D. The CDR3 spans 16 residues. The germline V gene has CDR1 SEHNR and CDR2 FQNEAQ (reference sequence). V dropped 0 bases and J dropped 0 bases, with 8 bases sitting between them. CDR3 in amino acids: CASSLAGSPNTGELFF. Written as DNA, the CDR3 is TGTGCCAGCAGCTTAGCGGGCAGCCCGAACACCGGGGAGCTGTTTTTT.

The chain uses TRBV18 and TRBJ1-5; 8 bases align to TRBD1. The trim removed 3 bases at V and 4 bases at J, leaving 2 bases unmatched. Germline CDR1 reads KGHSH; CDR2 reads LQKENI. The CDR3 spans 14 residues. The CDR3, as DNA: TGTGCCAGCTCACCTAGGACAGGGAATCAGCCCCAGCATTTT. Amino acid sequence: CASSPRTGNQPQHF.

This rearrangement joins TRBV30 to TRBJ2-2, with 7 bases matching TRBD2. CDR1 and CDR2 from the germline V gene are GTSNPN and SVGIG (reference sequence). CDR3 length equals 16 residues. The V segment lost 4 bases and the J segment 6 bases; nucleotides outside the gene matches: 14. The CDR3 nucleotides are TGTGCCTGGACCGCCTGGGAGGGACGGTGGGCCGGGGAGCTGTTTTTT. Translation gives CAWTAWEGRWAGELFF.

The V call is TRBV5-4, the J call TRBJ1-4; D ambiguous. V lost 3 bases, J lost 7 bases, and 10 bases lay in between. The CDR3 consists of 13 residues. In germline, CDR1 is SGHNT, CDR2 YYREEE (reference sequence). The CDR3 loop is CASSSMGSEKLFF. The CDR3 region has the DNA TGTGCCAGCAGCTCAATGGGAAGTGAAAAACTGTTTTTT.

This rearrangement joins TRBV19 to TRBJ2-1; the D is unclear. V was shortened by 5 bases and J by 9 bases, with 14 bases between the two germline ends. The CDR3 consists of 13 residues. Germline assignment: CDR1 LNHDA and CDR2 SQIVND (reference sequence). CDR3 loop: CASSLGPLSEQFF. The DNA of the CDR3 is TGTGCCAGTAGTCTCGGCCCCCTCAGTGAGCAGTTCTTC.

The chain couples TRBV28 to TRBJ1-2; D call uncertain. Trimming left V 7 bases short and J 9 bases short, with 15 bases between. Germline CDR1 and CDR2: MDHEN and SYDVKM. The CDR3 consists of 12 residues. CDR3 nucleotide sequence: TGTGCCAGCAAAGTAGAGGGTACAAGCTACACCTTC. Its protein is CASKVEGTSYTF.

For the CDR3, the DNA is TGCGCCAGCAGCTCTCCGGACAGGGGATCCAATTCACCCCTCCACTTT. This sequence encodes CASSSPDRGSNSPLHF. The chain uses TRBV5-1 and TRBJ1-6; 9 nucleotides agree with TRBD1. In germline, CDR1 is SGHRS, CDR2 YFSETQ. The CDR3 is 16 amino acids. Unmatched junction bases numbered 8, after V lost 3 bases and J lost 7 bases.

This rearrangement joins TRBV5-4 to TRBJ1-2; D call uncertain. Between the trimmed V and J ends, which lost 0 bases and 8 bases, there was a span of 14 bases. This CDR3 comprises 14 residues. The germline V gene encodes CDR1 SGHNT and CDR2 YYREEE (reference sequence). The CDR3 protein is CASSLVEAMGGYTF. In nucleotides, the CDR3 is TGTGCCAGCAGCTTGGTTGAGGCTATGGGGGGCTACACCTTC.

This chain joins TRBV5-4 and TRBJ2-3, with 9 bases fitting TRBD2. The CDR3 spans 14 residues. The V gene's germline CDR1 is SGHNT and CDR2 YYREEE (reference sequence). V lost 2 bases and J lost 12; bases outside the gene matches: 10. CDR3 sequence reads: CASSFRSAGGPQYF. CDR3 in DNA: TGTGCCAGCAGCTTTCGAAGCGCGGGGGGGCCTCAGTATTTT.

The J gene is TRBJ2-7, the V gene TRBV18; D not resolved. This CDR3 is built from 13 residues. The V end was cut by 7 bases, the J end by 2 bases, with 12 bases between. The germline V gene has CDR1 KGHSH and CDR2 LQKENI. CDR3 sequence reads: CASCKLGTYEQYF. CDR3 coding DNA: TGTGCCAGCTGTAAGTTGGGGACCTACGAGCAGTACTTC.

The genes are TRBV6-6 and TRBJ2-2; tentatively, D is TRBD1 or TRBD2 (5 bases each). The CDR3 loop spans 16 amino acids. The germline gives CDR1 MNHNY, CDR2 SVGAGI (reference sequence). V dropped 4 bases and J dropped 1 base, with 13 bases sitting between them. CDR3 loop: CASSSSGTMNTGELFF. CDR3 bases: TGTGCCAGCAGTTCCTCCGGGACGATGAACACCGGGGAGCTGTTTTTT.

This clone has just a few counts. The chain recombines TRBV6-2 or TRBV6-3 with TRBJ2-7; D call uncertain. V lost 0 bases to trimming and J lost 2 bases, with 8 bases between them. Germline CDR1 is MNHEY and CDR2 is SVGEGT. The CDR3 consists of 14 residues. The CDR3 nucleotides are TGTGCCAGCAGTTACTCGTTTATAGCCTACGAGCAGTACTTC. Translated, it gives CASSYSFIAYEQYF.

The chain uses TRBV4-3 and TRBJ1-1, with D perhaps TRBD1 (5 bases). The V and J ends lost 0 bases and 4 bases respectively, with 9 bases between them. This CDR3 spans 14 amino acids. The germline CDR1 and CDR2 sequences are LGHNA and YSLEER. The CDR3 sequence: CASSQEEGSTEAFF. CDR3 bases: TGCGCCAGCAGCCAAGAAGAGGGGAGCACTGAAGCTTTCTTT.

The chain employs TRBV5-1 and TRBJ1-1; D is unclear. The V gene's germline CDR1 is SGHRS and CDR2 YFSETQ. Trimming shortened V by 0 bases and J by 4 bases, and 7 bases separated the two germline ends. This CDR3 contains 13 residues. CDR3 region: CASSLDVSTEAFF. The CDR3 bases are TGCGCCAGCAGCTTGGACGTGAGCACTGAAGCTTTCTTT.

V is TRBV27 and J is TRBJ2-7, with TRBD1 identical over 9 bases. The V and J ends lost 2 bases and 3 bases, in that order; junction bases with no gene match: 5. The length of the CDR3 is 15 residues. Germline V gene data show CDR1 as MNHEY and CDR2 as SMNVEV (reference sequence). Written as DNA, the CDR3 is TGTGCCAGCAGTTTAAAGGGGACAGGGATCTACGAGCAGTACTTC. Translation gives CASSLKGTGIYEQYF.

The chain links TRBV15 to TRBJ2-1, with 9 nucleotides matching TRBD1. The CDR3 spans 14 residues. Unmatched junction bases numbered 0, after V lost 0 bases and J lost 6 bases. Germline assignment: CDR1 LNHNV and CDR2 YYDKDF (reference sequence). The CDR3 reads CATSRETGGNEQFF. In DNA form, the CDR3 reads TGTGCCACCAGCAGAGAGACAGGGGGCAATGAGCAGTTCTTC.

The genes are TRBV2 and TRBJ2-7; 9 bases fit TRBD1. The germline V gene encodes CDR1 SNHLY and CDR2 FYNNEI. The CDR3 totals 14 residues. The ends lost 3 bases at V and 4 bases at J; junction bases unmatched: 4. The CDR3 reads CASSDGTGTYEQYF. Here the CDR3 DNA reads TGTGCCAGCAGTGACGGGACAGGGACGTACGAGCAGTACTTC.

The J gene is TRBJ1-2, the V gene TRBV5-8; TRBD1 might be the D (5 bases). Germline lookup yields CDR1 SGHTS and CDR2 YDEGEE. This CDR3 has 18 amino acids. Between the trimmed V and J ends, which lost 3 bases and 1 base, there was a span of 22 bases. The CDR3 region has the DNA TGTGCCAGCAGCTCGCATGGGGGGACCATGTGGGTTAACTATGGCTACACCTTC. This translates into CASSSHGGTMWVNYGYTF.

This chain joins TRBV7-9 and TRBJ1-2; 9 nucleotides match TRBD1. This CDR3 has 13 residues. V was clipped by 5 bases and J by 4 bases; unmatched bases: 2. Germline V gene data show CDR1 as SEHNR and CDR2 as FQNEAQ (reference sequence). The CDR3 protein is CASSPGQGYGYTF. The CDR3 region has the DNA TGTGCCAGCAGCCCGGGACAGGGCTATGGCTACACCTTC.

V and J are TRBV5-6 and TRBJ1-2, with D perhaps TRBD1 (6 bases). The germline V gene has CDR1 SGHDT and CDR2 YYEEEE. Trimming cost V 0 bases and J 3 bases, with 12 bases left between them. This CDR3 contains 15 residues. This CDR3 reads CASSLVGGADYGYTF. DNA for the CDR3: TGTGCCAGCAGCTTGGTCGGGGGGGCTGACTATGGCTACACCTTC. Drawing the rest from reference TRBV5-6 and TRBJ1-2, the complete variable domain is DAGVTQSPTHLIKTRGQQVTLRCSPKSGHDTVSWYQQALGQGPQFIFQYYEEEERQRGNFPDRFSGHQFPNYSSELNVNALLLGDSALYLCASSLVGGADYGYTFGSGTRLTVV.

The rearrangement uses TRBV5-1 and TRBJ2-7; D unclear. Germline V lookup: CDR1 SGHRS, CDR2 YFSETQ. The CDR3 length is 14 residues. V was trimmed by 7 bases and J by 5 bases, leaving 19 bases between them. The CDR3 DNA reads as TGCGCCAGCGGAGACCCCTCCGGTTCGAACGAGCAGTACTTC. Translating it yields CASGDPSGSNEQYF.

The gene calls are TRBV25-1 and TRBJ2-3; tentative D call: TRBD1 (6 bases). With 0 bases removed from V and 2 bases from J, the gap between germline ends came to 18 bases. Germline V CDR1 and CDR2: MGHDK, SYGVNS. CDR3 length: 18 amino acids. The CDR3 sequence is CASSEYMGAQAYTDTQYF. CDR3 nucleotides: TGTGCCAGCAGTGAATATATGGGGGCACAGGCCTACACAGATACGCAGTATTTT.

On this clone itself: Other DNA sequences in the same sample also yield this CDR3. V is TRBV19 and J is TRBJ2-1, with 12 nucleotides matching TRBD2. The CDR3 runs to 15 residues. Germline CDR1 LNHDA, CDR2 SQIVND (reference sequence). After removal of 5 bases from V and 2 bases from J, the junction contained 1 base not matched to a gene. The CDR3 spells CASSPSGGAYNEQFF. DNA of the CDR3: TGTGCCAGTAGTCCTAGCGGGGGGGCCTACAATGAGCAGTTCTTC.